This T cell receptor (beta chain) came from a study of T cells in localized non-small cell lung cancer. In germline, CDR1 is SGHRS, CDR2 YFSETQ. Trimming took 3 bases from V and 5 from J, leaving 20 bases between them. The CDR3 has 17 residues. General study findings and limits: Heterogeneity stays possible, as sequencing covered only one tumor region. In the blood, greater T cell density corresponded to longer overall survival.

Measured with immunoSEQ multiplex PCR; TCRdb has only the in-frame clones, and not every one. The table has approximately 1,300 clones, just under 20% seen once; the top ten hold less than 7.5%. In the case of this clone: What it binds is unknown.

This receptor was taken from a man aged 35-75 years with stage I lung adenocarcinoma. Sequences were derived from normal lung tissue next to the tumor, sampled before any cancer treatment. This chain links TRBV5-1 with TRBJ2-2; weak D call: TRBD2 (6 bases). DNA of the CDR3: TGCGCCAGCAGCTCCGGCGAGAGAGCGGGTGGTACCGGGGAGCTGTTTTTT. Its translation: CASSSGERAGGTGELFF.